Sequencing of this TCR beta chain was carried out in a study of T cell changes during pregnancy in multiple sclerosis. Germline V CDR1 and CDR2: MNHNY, SVGAGI (reference sequence). CDR3 length equals 15 residues. The V end was cut by 5 bases, the J end by 1 base, with 12 bases between. Sequenced by immunoSEQ multiplex PCR; TCRdb stores in-frame clones only, minus some. The table has about 48,000 clones, around 94% seen once. V gene TRBV6-6 combines with J gene TRBJ1-5, with D possibly TRBD1 on 5 matching bases. The sequence came from a female donor in good health, enrolled as a control in a pregnancy study. The sequencing here drew on CD4+ T cells from peripheral blood mononuclear cells, taken in the second trimester of pregnancy. CDR3 region: CASSGSGLSNQPQHF. The CDR3 DNA follows: TGTGCCAGCAGTGGCTCAGGGTTGAGCAATCAGCCCCAGCATTTT.